The rows below give T cell receptor beta chains drawn from one sample of a study of siplizumab effects on memory and regulatory T cells. TCRdb's table, derived via immunoSEQ multiplex PCR, lists solely in-frame clones and lacks some. The sample carries 50,000 to 75,000 clones, 79% recorded once. Sequencing was carried out using memory CD4+ T cells sorted from blood. The receptors derive from a human donor in good health. Each CDR3 is given with its conserved first and last residue. D genes are given only for firm matches. Clone sizes are given selectively: once, few, many, or a class where the clone is expanded.

J gene	V gene	clone size	D gene	CDR3 DNA	CDR3 protein
TRBJ2-5	TRBV20-1	NA	NA	TGCAGTGCTAGAGATCTAGAGACCCAGTACTTC	CSARDLETQYF
TRBJ2-3	TRBV7-9	NA	NA	TGTGCCAGCAGCTTATGGACAGCTAGCACAGATACGCAGTATTTT	CASSLWTASTDTQYF
TRBJ2-7	TRBV28	NA	NA	TGTGCCAGCCTCGGGCCGTTTTCCTACGAGCAGTACTTC	CASLGPFSYEQYF
TRBJ2-2	TRBV7-2	NA	NA	TGTGCCAGCTCCAGTCCGAACACCGGGGAGCTGTTTTTT	CASSSPNTGELFF
TRBJ2-3	TRBV7-2	NA	TRBD2	TGTGCCAGCAGCCAACTAGCGGGGATCACAGATACGCAGTATTTT	CASSQLAGITDTQYF
TRBJ1-4	TRBV2	NA	NA	TGTGCCAGCATGGAGACACGGAATGAAAAACTGTTTTTT	CASMETRNEKLFF
TRBJ2-1	TRBV5-1	NA	TRBD1	TGCGCCAGCAGCACCGGGACAGTGGACTACAATGAGCAGTTCTTC	CASSTGTVDYNEQFF
TRBJ2-1	TRBV10-3	few	NA	TGTGCCATCAGTGAGGAGGGGCCCTACAATGAGCAGTTCTTC	CAISEEGPYNEQFF
TRBJ2-5	TRBV19	NA	NA	TGTGCCAGTAGTAAGAGCGGCGGGGCCCAGTACTTC	CASSKSGGAQYF
TRBJ2-2	TRBV15	NA	NA	TGTGCCACCAGGGTCCCGGCGGGGGAGCTGTTTTTT	CATRVPAGELFF
TRBJ1-3	TRBV19	NA	NA	TGTGCCAGTAGTATCGGAATGGGGTCTGCTGGAAACACCATATATTTT	CASSIGMGSAGNTIYF
TRBJ2-3	TRBV21-1	few	NA	TGTGCCAGCAGCTCAAGGGGACCAAGCACAGATACGCAGTATTTT	CASSSRGPSTDTQYF
TRBJ2-5	TRBV7-2	NA	TRBD1	TGTGCCAGCAGCTCGTTAGGGGGCAAAGGGGAGACCCAGTACTTC	CASSSLGGKGETQYF
TRBJ1-2	TRBV11-1	NA	NA	TGTGCCAGCAGCAAACAGGGAAACTATGGCTACACCTTC	CASSKQGNYGYTF
TRBJ2-7	TRBV14	few	NA	TGTGCCAGCAGCCAAGCCCTCGGGACGGGGCGACACGAGCAGTACTTC	CASSQALGTGRHEQYF
TRBJ2-5	TRBV9	NA	NA	TGTGCCAGCAGTTTGAGACAGGGAGGGACAGAGACCCAGTACTTC	CASSLRQGGTETQYF
TRBJ1-5	TRBV30	NA	TRBD1	TGTGCCTGGAGTCCGGGACAGGGGAGGTTCGGCAATCAGCCCCAGCATTTT	CAWSPGQGRFGNQPQHF
TRBJ1-2	TRBV10-3	NA	TRBD1	TGTGCCATCAGTGAGTCCGACAGGGGCGATGGCTACACCTTC	CAISESDRGDGYTF
TRBJ1-5	TRBV15	once	NA	TGTGCCACCAGCAGAGAGGGTGGGAAGACAAGCAATCAGCCCCAGCATTTT	CATSREGGKTSNQPQHF
TRBJ1-6	TRBV5-4	NA	NA	TGTGCCAGCAGCCCGGGGGGGGCCCGCTCATTTTCACCCCTCCACTTT	CASSPGGARSFSPLHF
TRBJ2-1	TRBV6-1	NA	NA	TGTGCCAGCAGTGAAATCTGGGGCTCCTACAATGAGCAGTTCTTC	CASSEIWGSYNEQFF
TRBJ1-2	TRBV11-2	few	TRBD1	TGTGCCAGCAGCTTCACAGGGGAAGAAGGCTACACCTTC	CASSFTGEEGYTF
TRBJ2-3	TRBV19	once	NA	TGTGCCAGTACCGTGGAGGCCAGGAAAAGCACAGATACGCAGTATTTT	CASTVEARKSTDTQYF
TRBJ1-4	TRBV4-1	NA	NA	TGCGCCAGCAGCCAAGGTAAAGTGATAGGGGGAAAACTGTTTTTT	CASSQGKVIGGKLFF
TRBJ1-2	TRBV28	NA	NA	TGTGCCAGCAGTTTTAATTGGTGGAGCTCAGCTAACTATGGCTACACCTTC	CASSFNWWSSANYGYTF
TRBJ1-2	TRBV6-5	NA	TRBD1	TGTGCCAGCAGTGGACAGGGTTGGGGCTACACCTTC	CASSGQGWGYTF
TRBJ1-1	TRBV27	NA	NA	TGTGCCAGCAGTAGGGGGGAACAGGTGACGAACACTGAAGCTTTCTTT	CASSRGEQVTNTEAFF
TRBJ1-4	TRBV10-3	NA	NA	TGTGCCATCAGTTCAACAGGGACTCAGGAAAAACTGTTTTTT	CAISSTGTQEKLFF
TRBJ2-3	TRBV9	NA	NA	TGTGCCAGCAGCGTAGGGGGGGCAGATACGCAGTATTTT	CASSVGGADTQYF
TRBJ1-3	TRBV5-1	NA	NA	TGCGCCAGCAGCTATGACAGCTACTCTGGAAACACCATATATTTT	CASSYDSYSGNTIYF
TRBJ1-6	TRBV4-1	NA	TRBD1	TGCGCCAGCAGCCAGGGACAGGGCATGAATAGTTCACCCCTCCACTTT	CASSQGQGMNSSPLHF
TRBJ2-5	TRBV2	NA	NA	TGTGCCAGCAGTTGGGGGAGGGGGGAAGAGACCCAGTACTTC	CASSWGRGEETQYF
TRBJ2-1	TRBV18	NA	TRBD2	TGTGCCAGCTCTCCTGCACAAAGCGGGGGCCATGAGCAGTTCTTC	CASSPAQSGGHEQFF
TRBJ2-1	TRBV2	NA	TRBD2	TGTGCCAGCAGCCTCAGGGTAGCGGGCGGACAACTTGAGCAGTTCTTC	CASSLRVAGGQLEQFF
TRBJ2-7	TRBV6-1	NA	NA	TGTGCCAGCACCTTATTGTTGGAGCAGTACTTC	CASTLLLEQYF
TRBJ2-2	TRBV7-3	NA	NA	TGTGCCAGCAGCCCAGGACAGAACACCGGGGAGCTGTTTTTT	CASSPGQNTGELFF
TRBJ1-2	TRBV18	NA	NA	TGTGCCAGCTCACACGACACTTCTAACTATGGCTACACCTTC	CASSHDTSNYGYTF